This TCR beta chain is from a study of shared clonotypes between healthy human individuals. Authors' data handling: Quality scores were absent from the junction-only immunoSEQ sequences, so filtering differed. Clones were sequenced by immunoSEQ multiplex PCR, and TCRdb holds only the in-frame ones, with some missing. The V and J calls and the clone size are those of that table, but D and trimming were determined from the DNA. The data contain about 2.3 million clones, 85% to 95% of them singletons. Germline V gene sequence: CDR1 KGHSH, CDR2 LQKENI. The CDR3 spans 13 residues. V dropped 0 bases and J dropped 3 bases, with 4 bases sitting between them. On this clone: What it binds is unknown. The same CDR3 arises from other DNA sequences in this sample as well.

Overall study findings and caveats: About 5.2% was the fraction of naive CD4 clonotypes found shared across a few donors. A small donor pool kept down the genetic and exposure-history diversity that was represented.

Sequenced material: naive CD4+ T cells from PBMCs. The subset is: CD45RA+ positively selected. V usage is TRBV18 and J usage is TRBJ2-3; D remains unclear. This clonotype was sampled from a man between 18 and 29 years old in good health. Some clones in this sample may be carry-over from other donors' samples. The CDR3 DNA reads as TGTGCCAGCTCACCACCCATGACAGATACGCAGTATTTT. Protein: CASSPPMTDTQYF.